The 10 T cell receptor beta chains presented below share a single source sample, sequenced in a study of response to subunit inactivated influenza vaccine. TCRdb reprocessed the RT-PCR reads with MiXCR, giving one entry per CDR3 protein. Here the sample spans 500,000 to 650,000 distinct CDR3 sequences, around 8% being singletons. Source: PBMCs from blood, taken about 23 months after vaccination. These receptor sequences come from a man aged 50 to 69 who received an inactivated influenza vaccine.

This clonotype was recorded many times. The chain employs TRBV15 and TRBJ2-7, with D unclear. Per germline, CDR1 LNHNV and CDR2 YYDKDF (reference sequence). V was cut by 0 bases and J by 1 base, with 7 bases left in between. This CDR3 contains 14 residues. The CDR3 region has the DNA TGTGCCACCAGCAGAGAGGCTGTTTCCTACGAGCAGTACTTC. This gives the protein CATSREAVSYEQYF.

This clonotype was observed many times. The rearrangement joins TRBV20-1 to TRBJ1-5; D possibly corresponds to TRBD1 (5 bases). V was pared by 1 base and J by 6 bases, with 10 bases between. The CDR3 loop spans 13 amino acids. Germline V gene data show CDR1 as DFQATT and CDR2 as SNEGSKA (reference sequence). Written as DNA, the CDR3 is TGCAGTGCTAGAGCGGCCGGGACTCAGCCCCAGCATTTT. Translation gives CSARAAGTQPQHF.

This clonotype was observed at least ten times. The gene calls are TRBV7-2 and TRBJ1-1; a weak D match, TRBD1 (5 bases). The CDR3 runs 20 residues. Germline CDR1 is SGHTA and CDR2 is FQGNSA. Deletions cut 0 bases from V and 2 bases from J, with 25 bases between. CDR3 bases: TGTGCCAGCAGCTTAGCGATCTTCGGTTTCCAGGGAGGCGTCAACACTGAAGCTTTCTTT. Amino acid sequence: CASSLAIFGFQGGVNTEAFF.

This clonotype occurred many times. The DNA for the CDR3 is TGCGCCAGCAGCCCACGGACAGACGGGCTTGGCGAGCAGTTCTTC. Translating it yields CASSPRTDGLGEQFF. This chain connects TRBV5-1 to TRBJ2-1; D is possibly TRBD1 (6 bases). The V end lost 4 bases, the J end lost 10 bases, and 21 bases lay between the germline ends. CDR1 SGHRS and CDR2 YFSETQ come from the germline V gene. The CDR3 loop spans 15 amino acids.

The chain combines TRBV9 with TRBJ2-2; D unclear. CDR3 length equals 15 residues. V gave up 0 bases and J gave up 0 bases, with 6 bases separating them. Germline-derived CDR1 and CDR2 are SGDLS and YYNGEE. The CDR3 spells CASSVGATNTGELFF. In nucleotides, the CDR3 is TGTGCCAGCAGCGTAGGAGCAACGAACACCGGGGAGCTGTTTTTT.

This clonotype was picked up a small number of times. This chain connects TRBV6-1 to TRBJ2-2, with a tentative D call TRBD2 (5 bases). V shed 8 bases and J shed 6 bases, with 16 bases lying between them. This CDR3 has 14 residues. CDR1 is MNHNS, CDR2 SASEGT, per germline. Written as DNA, the CDR3 is TGTGCCAGCTCCCTTTCTAGCATCCCCGGGGAGCTGTTTTTT. Protein product: CASSLSSIPGELFF.

This clonotype appeared a few times. The chain carries TRBV30 and TRBJ2-5; the D is unclear. Germline V CDR1 and CDR2: GTSNPN, SVGIG (reference sequence). This CDR3 contains 13 residues. Trimming removed 2 bases from V and 2 bases from J, with 9 bases in between. This CDR3 is CAWSLETQETQYF. The CDR3 region has the DNA TGTGCCTGGAGTTTGGAGACACAAGAGACCCAGTACTTC.

This clonotype was picked up many times. This sequence joins TRBV12-3 or TRBV12-4 and TRBJ1-5, with 11 bases that match TRBD1. V trimming: 4 bases; J trimming: 2 bases; junction bases outside the gene matches: 1. This CDR3 region has 15 residues. CDR3 loop: CASSWTGGGNQPQHF. CDR3 DNA: TGTGCCAGCAGTTGGACAGGGGGCGGCAATCAGCCCCAGCATTTT.

The rearrangement links TRBV7-9 to TRBJ1-4; D gene uncertain. The CDR3 extends over 14 amino acids. The V end was cut by 3 bases, the J end by 5 bases, with 10 bases between. Germline V CDR1 and CDR2: SEHNR, FQNEAQ (reference sequence). CDR3 in amino acids: CASSLDRRNEKLFF. The CDR3 DNA sequence: TGTGCCAGCAGCTTGGATAGAAGGAATGAAAAACTGTTTTTT.

This clonotype has a count of ten or more. This chain links TRBV20-1 with TRBJ2-4; 12 positions agree with TRBD2. The V gene's germline CDR1 is DFQATT and CDR2 SNEGSKA (reference sequence). The CDR3 runs 14 residues. The V gene end was trimmed by 5 bases and the J gene end by 6 bases; junction bases not matched to a gene: 5. CDR3 nucleotide sequence: TGCAGTGCTTCTAGCGGGAGGGCCGGAAACATTCAGTACTTC. It specifies CSASSGRAGNIQYF.